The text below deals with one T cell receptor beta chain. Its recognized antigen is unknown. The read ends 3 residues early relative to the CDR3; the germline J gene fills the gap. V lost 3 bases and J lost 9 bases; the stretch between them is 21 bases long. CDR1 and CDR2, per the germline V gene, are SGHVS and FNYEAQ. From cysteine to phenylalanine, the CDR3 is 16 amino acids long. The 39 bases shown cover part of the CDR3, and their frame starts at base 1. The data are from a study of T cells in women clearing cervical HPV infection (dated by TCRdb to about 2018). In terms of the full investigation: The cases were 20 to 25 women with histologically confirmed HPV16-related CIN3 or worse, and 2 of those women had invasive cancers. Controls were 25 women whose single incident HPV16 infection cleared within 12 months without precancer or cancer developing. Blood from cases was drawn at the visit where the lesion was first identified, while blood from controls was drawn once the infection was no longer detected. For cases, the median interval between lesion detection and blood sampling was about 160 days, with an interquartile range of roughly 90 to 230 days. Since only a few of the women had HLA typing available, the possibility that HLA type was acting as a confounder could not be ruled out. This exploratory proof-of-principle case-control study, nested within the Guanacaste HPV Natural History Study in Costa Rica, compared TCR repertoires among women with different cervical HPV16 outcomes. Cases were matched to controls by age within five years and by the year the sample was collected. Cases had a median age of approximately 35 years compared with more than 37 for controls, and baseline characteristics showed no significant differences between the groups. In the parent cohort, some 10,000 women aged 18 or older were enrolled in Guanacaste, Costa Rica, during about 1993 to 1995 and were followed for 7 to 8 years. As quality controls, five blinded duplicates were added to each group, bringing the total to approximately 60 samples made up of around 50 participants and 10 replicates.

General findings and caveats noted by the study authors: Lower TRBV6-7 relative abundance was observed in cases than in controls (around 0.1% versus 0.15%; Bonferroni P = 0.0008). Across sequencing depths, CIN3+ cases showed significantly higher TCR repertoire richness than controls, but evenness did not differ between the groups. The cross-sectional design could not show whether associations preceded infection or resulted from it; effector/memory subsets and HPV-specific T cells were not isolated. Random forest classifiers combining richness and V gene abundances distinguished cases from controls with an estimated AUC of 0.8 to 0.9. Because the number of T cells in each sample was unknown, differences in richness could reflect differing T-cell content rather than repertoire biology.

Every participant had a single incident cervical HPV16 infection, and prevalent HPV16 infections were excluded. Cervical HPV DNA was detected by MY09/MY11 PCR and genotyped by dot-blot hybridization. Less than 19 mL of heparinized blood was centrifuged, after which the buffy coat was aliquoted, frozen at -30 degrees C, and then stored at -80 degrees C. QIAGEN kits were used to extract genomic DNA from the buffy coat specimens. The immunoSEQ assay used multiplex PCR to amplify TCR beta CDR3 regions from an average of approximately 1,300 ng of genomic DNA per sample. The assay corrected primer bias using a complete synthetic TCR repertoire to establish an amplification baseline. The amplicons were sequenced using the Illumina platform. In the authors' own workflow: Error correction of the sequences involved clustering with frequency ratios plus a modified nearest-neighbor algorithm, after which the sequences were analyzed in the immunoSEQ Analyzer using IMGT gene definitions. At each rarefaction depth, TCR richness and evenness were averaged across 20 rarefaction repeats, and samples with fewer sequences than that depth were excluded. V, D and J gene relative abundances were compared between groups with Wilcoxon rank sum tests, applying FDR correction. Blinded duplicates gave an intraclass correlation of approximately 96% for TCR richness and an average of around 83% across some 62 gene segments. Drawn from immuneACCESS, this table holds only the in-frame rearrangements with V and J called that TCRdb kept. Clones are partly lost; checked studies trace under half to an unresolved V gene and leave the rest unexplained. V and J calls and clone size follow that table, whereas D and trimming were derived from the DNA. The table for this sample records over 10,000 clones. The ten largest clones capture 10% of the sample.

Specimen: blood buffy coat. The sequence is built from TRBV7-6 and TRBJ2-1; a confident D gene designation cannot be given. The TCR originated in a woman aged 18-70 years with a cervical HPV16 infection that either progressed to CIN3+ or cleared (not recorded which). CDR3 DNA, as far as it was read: TGTGCCAGCAGCTTTCGCCCCGCGCCGACAAATGGTGAG. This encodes CASSFRPAPTNGE. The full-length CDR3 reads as CASSFRPAPTNGEQFF.